There are many counts of the clone carrying this T cell receptor (beta chain). V lost 7 bases and J lost 3; bases outside the gene matches: 10. The CDR3 is made up of 15 amino acids. Germline V gives CDR1 MDHEN, CDR2 SYDVKM. Those patients with uncontrolled infection, other autoimmune disease, pregnancy or lactation were excluded. Orbital computed tomography and thyroid ultrasound, together with serum TRAb and thyroxine and clinical symptoms, were used for diagnoses. Regions amplified from RNA transcripts were the TCR beta CDR3 regions. In the first-round RT-PCR of the TCR CDR3, the HTBI primer set was used. TCRdb re-called the multiplex PCR reads with MiXCR, one entry per CDR3 protein. Here the sample spans under 350,000 distinct CDR3 sequences, approximately 22% being singletons. This sample stems from a study of T cells in Graves' hyperthyroidism and ophthalmopathy.

The chain uses TRBV28 and TRBJ2-7; 9 bases are shared with TRBD1. The sequencing sample was made of blood. This receptor was obtained from a woman between 45 and 60 years old with Graves' hyperthyroidism. This CDR3 is CASNLNLGQGYEQYF. The CDR3 DNA is TGTGCCAGCAACCTGAACCTGGGACAGGGCTACGAGCAGTACTTC.